One and the same sample provided the 6 T cell receptor beta chains below, sequenced in a study of blood T cell repertoires in COVID-19. Clones were read by immunoSEQ multiplex PCR, and TCRdb kept only the in-frame ones, dropping some. The table lists around 140,000 clones, under 90% of them singletons. The specimen was peripheral blood. Receptors were obtained from a human donor in a cohort sampled during active COVID-19.

This clone was counted only a few times. The chain combines TRBV6-6 with TRBJ1-3, with D tentatively TRBD1 (5 bases). This CDR3 has 14 residues. The germline V gene has CDR1 MNHNY and CDR2 SVGAGI (reference sequence). Trimming stripped 6 bases from V and 8 bases from J, with 17 bases between. The CDR3 is CASRPGAGVDTIYF. The CDR3 DNA follows: TGTGCCAGCAGGCCCGGAGCGGGGGTGGACACCATATATTTT.

The genes are TRBV7-2 and TRBJ2-1, with a tentative D call TRBD2 (6 bases). The CDR3 totals 13 residues. V dropped 1 base and J dropped 12 bases, with 13 bases sitting between them. The V gene's germline CDR1 is SGHTA and CDR2 FQGNSA. CDR3 sequence reads: CASSLEVRGGQFF. DNA for the CDR3: TGTGCCAGCAGCTTAGAAGTGAGGGGAGGGCAGTTCTTC.

The chain has TRBV27 and TRBJ1-2; no definite D call. From germline, CDR1 is MNHEY and CDR2 SMNVEV (reference sequence). Trimming pared 3 bases from V and 2 bases from J, leaving 16 bases between. The CDR3 is 16 amino acids. CDR3 sequence: CASSLEVRAANYGYTF. CDR3 nucleotide sequence: TGTGCCAGCAGTTTGGAGGTACGGGCCGCGAACTATGGCTACACCTTC.

This chain connects TRBV29-1 to TRBJ2-7; 9 bases align to TRBD1. This CDR3 is built from 15 residues. The germline V gene encodes CDR1 SQVTM and CDR2 ANQGSEA. V shed 6 bases, J shed 2 bases, and the junction held 11 bases outside the gene matches. CDR3 residues: CSVLLLGQGTYEQYF. Here the CDR3 DNA reads TGCAGCGTCCTACTTCTGGGACAGGGAACCTACGAGCAGTACTTC.

The chain has TRBV3-1 (or the pseudogene TRBV3-2) and TRBJ2-7, with 7 bases lining up with TRBD1. Germline-derived CDR1 and CDR2 are LGHDT and YNNKEL (reference sequence). The V gene end was trimmed by 1 base and the J gene end by 5 bases; junction bases not matched to a gene: 5. The CDR3 is 14 residues long. For the CDR3, the DNA is TGTGCCAGCAGCCAAGGCAGGGGGTCGAACGAGCAGTACTTC. Its translation is CASSQGRGSNEQYF.

V usage is TRBV3-1 (or the pseudogene TRBV3-2) and J usage is TRBJ2-7, with D possibly being TRBD1 (6 bases). The V gene lost 1 base and the J gene lost 2 bases, with 9 bases spanning the gap. Per the germline V gene, CDR1 is LGHDT and CDR2 is YNNKEL (reference sequence). The CDR3 loop spans 14 amino acids. The CDR3 region is CASSQGGTTYEQYF. The CDR3 nucleotides read TGTGCCAGCAGCCAAGGTGGGACAACCTACGAGCAGTACTTC.